Listed here are 2 T cell receptor beta chains from one sample, sequenced in a study of blood T cell repertoires in COVID-19. Assay used: immunoSEQ multiplex PCR; TCRdb lists only in-frame clones, some missing. The sample records a few hundred thousand clones, roughly 87% being singletons. Source material: PBMCs or T cells enriched from blood (not recorded which). These receptors originate from a woman aged 25-40 years who had recovered from COVID-19.

This sequence joins TRBV5-4 and TRBJ1-1, with D perhaps matching TRBD1 (6 bases). Looked up from germline, CDR1 is SGHNT and CDR2 is YYREEE (reference sequence). This CDR3 region has 14 residues. Deletions cut 4 bases from V and 1 base from J, with 11 bases between. The CDR3 DNA is TGTGCCAGCAGCCCAACAGGGCGGAACACTGAAGCTTTCTTT. It is translated as CASSPTGRNTEAFF.

The rearrangement uses TRBV21-1 and TRBJ1-6. TRBV21-1 is an annotated pseudogene. The CDR3 covers 15 residues. The CDR3 protein is CASIRTGSYNSPLHF. CDR3 nucleotides: TGTGCCAGCATACGGACGGGGTCCTATAATTCACCCCTCCACTTT.